This T cell receptor (beta chain) was documented in a study of early T cells in non-severe SARS-CoV-2 infection. Points from the study as a whole: Missing private and CD4 specificities, VDJdb matching favored anti-spike CD8 responses.

TCRdb re-called the 5' RACE reads with MiXCR, one entry per CDR3 protein. The sample holds 45,000 to 70,000 distinct CDR3 sequences, 6.2% seen once. This clonotype was seen ten or more times. Its specificity is unknown. The TCR was taken from an adult who was a healthcare worker with PCR-confirmed SARS-CoV-2 infection or an uninfected control (not recorded which). Sequenced: whole blood.

The CDR3 spells CASSQGEGASGYTF. As DNA, the CDR3 is TGTGCCAGCAGCCAAGGGGAGGGTGCGAGTGGCTACACCTTC. The chain couples TRBV7-9 to TRBJ1-2; TRBD1 might be the D (5 bases). Trimming cost V 5 bases and J 7 bases, with 17 bases left between them. Germline V gene sequence: CDR1 SEHNR, CDR2 FQNEAQ (reference sequence). This CDR3 is built from 14 residues. The full variable domain, rest sourced from reference TRBV7-9 and TRBJ1-2, is DTGVSQNPRHKITKRGQNVTFRCDPISEHNRLYWYRQTLGQGPEFLTYFQNEAQLEKSRLLSDRFSAERPKGSFSTLEIQRTEQGDSAMYLCASSQGEGASGYTFGSGTRLTVV.